This TCR beta chain was captured by sequencing in a study of shared clonotypes between healthy human individuals. Overall study results and limits: The represented genetic and exposure-history diversity was limited by the small number of donors.

Worth noting for this clone: The antigen is not known.

As processed by the authors: In the immunoSEQ data, sequences were junction-only and lacked quality scores, so filtering differed. Sequencing used immunoSEQ multiplex PCR; TCRdb keeps in-frame clones, though not all of them. For V, J and clone size, that table is used; D and trimming come from the DNA. The sample has over a million clones, approximately 96% seen once. The CDR3 contains 15 residues. J lost 0 bases, V lost 4 bases, and 2 bases had no gene match. In germline, CDR1 is LNHDA, CDR2 SQIVND (reference sequence). The source material was naive CD4+ T cells sorted from blood. Subset meaning: CD45RA+ positively selected. The V gene is TRBV19, the J gene TRBJ2-7; 11 bases agree with TRBD1. This TCR derives from a man aged 25 to 40 in good health. CDR3 DNA sequence: TGTGCCAGTAGTAGAGGGACAGGGGGCTCCTACGAGCAGTACTTC. As protein: CASSRGTGGSYEQYF.